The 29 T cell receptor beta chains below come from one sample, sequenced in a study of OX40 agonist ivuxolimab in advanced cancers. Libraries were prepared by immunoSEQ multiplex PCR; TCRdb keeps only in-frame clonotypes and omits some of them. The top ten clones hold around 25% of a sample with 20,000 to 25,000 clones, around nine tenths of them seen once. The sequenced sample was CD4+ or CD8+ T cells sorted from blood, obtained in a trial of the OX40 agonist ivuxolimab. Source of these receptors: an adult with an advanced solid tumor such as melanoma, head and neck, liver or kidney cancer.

The DNA of the CDR3 is TGTGCCAGCAGCGCCCTGGGAGGAATATTCAAGTTCTTC. As protein: CASSALGGIFKFF. V usage is TRBV9 and J usage is TRBJ2-1; possible D gene TRBD2, 6 bases. This CDR3 has 13 residues. Germline V lookup: CDR1 SGDLS, CDR2 YYNGEE. Trimming pared 3 bases from V and 14 bases from J, leaving 18 bases between. Combining the CDR3 with reference TRBV9 and TRBJ2-1 gives the whole variable domain DSGVTQTPKHLITATGQRVTLRCSPRSGDLSVYWYQQSLDQGLQFLIQYYNGEERAKGNILERFSAQQFPDLHSELNLSSLELGDSALYFCASSALGGIFKFFGPGTRLTVL.

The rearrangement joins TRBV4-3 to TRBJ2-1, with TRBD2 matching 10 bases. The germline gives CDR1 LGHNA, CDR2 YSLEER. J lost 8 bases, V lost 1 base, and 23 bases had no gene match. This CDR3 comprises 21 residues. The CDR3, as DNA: TGCGCCAGCAGCCAAGCGGGGAGGCTCCCTAGCGGGGGAGCACCTTGGGATGAGCAGTTCTTC. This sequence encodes CASSQAGRLPSGGAPWDEQFF.

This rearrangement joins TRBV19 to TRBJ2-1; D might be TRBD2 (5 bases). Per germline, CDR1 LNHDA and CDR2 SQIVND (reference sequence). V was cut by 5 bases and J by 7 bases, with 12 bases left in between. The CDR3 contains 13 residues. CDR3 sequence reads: CASSERAANEQFF. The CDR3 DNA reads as TGTGCCAGTAGTGAGAGGGCAGCGAATGAGCAGTTCTTC. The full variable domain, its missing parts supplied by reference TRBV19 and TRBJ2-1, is DGGITQSPKYLFRKEGQNVTLSCEQNLNHDAMYWYRQDPGQGLRLIYYSQIVNDFQKGDIAEGYSVSREKKESFPLTVTSAQKNPTAFYLCASSERAANEQFFGPGTRLTVL.

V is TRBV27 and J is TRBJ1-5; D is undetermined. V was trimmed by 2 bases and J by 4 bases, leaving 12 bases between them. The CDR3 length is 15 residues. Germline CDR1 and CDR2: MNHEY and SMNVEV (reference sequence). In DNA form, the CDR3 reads TGTGCCAGCAGTTTAGTGAGGACTGTGAATCAGCCCCAGCATTTT. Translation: CASSLVRTVNQPQHF.

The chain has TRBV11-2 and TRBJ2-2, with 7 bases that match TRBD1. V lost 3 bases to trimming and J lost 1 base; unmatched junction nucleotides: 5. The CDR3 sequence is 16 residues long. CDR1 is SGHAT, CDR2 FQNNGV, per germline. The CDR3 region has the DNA TGTGCCAGCAGCTTTCGGGGACAGCTGAACACCGGGGAGCTGTTTTTT. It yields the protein CASSFRGQLNTGELFF.

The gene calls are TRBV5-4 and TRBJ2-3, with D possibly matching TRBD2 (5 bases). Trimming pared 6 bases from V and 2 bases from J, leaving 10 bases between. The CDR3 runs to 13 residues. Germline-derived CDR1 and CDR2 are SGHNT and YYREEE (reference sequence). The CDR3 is CASKEAVTDTQYF. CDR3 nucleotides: TGTGCCAGCAAGGAAGCGGTCACAGATACGCAGTATTTT.

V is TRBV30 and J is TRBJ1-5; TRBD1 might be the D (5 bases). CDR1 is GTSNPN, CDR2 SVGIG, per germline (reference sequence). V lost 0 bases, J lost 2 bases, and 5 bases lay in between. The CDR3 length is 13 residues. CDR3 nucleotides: TGTGCCTGGAGTGTAGGGGGCAATCAGCCCCAGCATTTT. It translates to CAWSVGGNQPQHF.

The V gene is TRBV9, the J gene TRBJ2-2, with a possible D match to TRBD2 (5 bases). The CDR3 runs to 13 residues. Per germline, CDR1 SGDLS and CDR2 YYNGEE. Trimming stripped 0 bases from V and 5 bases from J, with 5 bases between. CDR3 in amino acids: CASSVGGTGELFF. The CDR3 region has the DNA TGTGCCAGCAGCGTAGGAGGGACCGGGGAGCTGTTTTTT.

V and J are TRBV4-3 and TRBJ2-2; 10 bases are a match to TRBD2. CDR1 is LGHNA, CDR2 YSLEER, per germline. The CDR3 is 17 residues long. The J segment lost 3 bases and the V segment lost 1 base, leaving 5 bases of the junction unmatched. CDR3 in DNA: TGCGCCAGCAGCCAAGGGAACGGACTAGCGGACACCGGGGAGCTGTTTTTT. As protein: CASSQGNGLADTGELFF.

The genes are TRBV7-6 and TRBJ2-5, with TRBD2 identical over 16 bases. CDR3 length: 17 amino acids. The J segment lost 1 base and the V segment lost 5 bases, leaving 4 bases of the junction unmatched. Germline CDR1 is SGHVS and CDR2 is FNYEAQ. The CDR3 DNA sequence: TGTGCCAGCAGCCCGGGACTAGCGGGGGGGCTCCAAGAGACCCAGTACTTC. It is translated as CASSPGLAGGLQETQYF.

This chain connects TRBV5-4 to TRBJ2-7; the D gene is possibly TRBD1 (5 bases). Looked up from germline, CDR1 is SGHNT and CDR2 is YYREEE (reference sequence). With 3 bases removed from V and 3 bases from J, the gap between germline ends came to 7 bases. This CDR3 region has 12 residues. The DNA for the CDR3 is TGTGCCAGCAGCTCAGACAGCTACGAGCAGTACTTC. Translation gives CASSSDSYEQYF. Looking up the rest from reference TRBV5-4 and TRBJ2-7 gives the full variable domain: ETGVTQSPTHLIKTRGQQVTLRCSSQSGHNTVSWYQQALGQGPQFIFQYYREEENGRGNFPPRFSGLQFPNYSSELNVNALELDDSALYLCASSSDSYEQYFGPGTRLTVT.

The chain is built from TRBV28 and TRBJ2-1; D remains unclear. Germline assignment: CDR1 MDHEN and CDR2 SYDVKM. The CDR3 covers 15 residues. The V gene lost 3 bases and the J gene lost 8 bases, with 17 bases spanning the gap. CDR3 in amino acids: CASSLEQLPFDEQFF. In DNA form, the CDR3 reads TGTGCCAGCAGTTTGGAACAACTACCATTCGATGAGCAGTTCTTC.

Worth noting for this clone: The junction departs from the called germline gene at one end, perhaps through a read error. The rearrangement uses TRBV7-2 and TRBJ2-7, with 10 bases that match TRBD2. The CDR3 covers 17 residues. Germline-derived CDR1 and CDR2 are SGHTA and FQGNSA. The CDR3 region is CATSLMSLAGADYEQYF. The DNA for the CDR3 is TGTGCCACCAGCTTAATGAGCCTAGCGGGGGCCGACTACGAGCAGTACTTC.

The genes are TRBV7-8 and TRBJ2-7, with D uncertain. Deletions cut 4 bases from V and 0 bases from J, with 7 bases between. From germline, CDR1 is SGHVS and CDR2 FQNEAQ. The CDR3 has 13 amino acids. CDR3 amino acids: CASSSRDSYEQYF. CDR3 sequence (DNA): TGTGCCAGCAGCTCAAGAGACTCCTACGAGCAGTACTTC.

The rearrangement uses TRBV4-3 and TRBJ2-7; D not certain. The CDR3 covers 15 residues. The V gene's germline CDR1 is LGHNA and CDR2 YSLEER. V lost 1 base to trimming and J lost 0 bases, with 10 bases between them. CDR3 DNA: TGCGCCAGCAGCCAAGGTCGGTCCGCCTCCTACGAGCAGTACTTC. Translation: CASSQGRSASYEQYF.

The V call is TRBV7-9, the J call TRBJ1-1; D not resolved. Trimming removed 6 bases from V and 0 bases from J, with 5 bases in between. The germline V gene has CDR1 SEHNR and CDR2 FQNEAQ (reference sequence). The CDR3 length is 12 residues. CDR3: CASRLMNTEAFF. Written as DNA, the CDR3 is TGTGCCAGCAGGCTAATGAACACTGAAGCTTTCTTT.

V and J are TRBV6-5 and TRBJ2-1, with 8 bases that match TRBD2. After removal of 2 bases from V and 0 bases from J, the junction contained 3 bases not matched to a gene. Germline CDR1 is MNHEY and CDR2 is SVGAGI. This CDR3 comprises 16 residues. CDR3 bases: TGTGCCAGCAGTTACCTAGCGGGTGCCTCCTACAATGAGCAGTTCTTC. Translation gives CASSYLAGASYNEQFF.

As DNA, the CDR3 is TGTGCCAGCAGCTTAATGGACGCGCTGAACACCGGGGAGCTGTTTTTT. Amino acid sequence: CASSLMDALNTGELFF. V and J are TRBV11-2 and TRBJ2-2; unclear D gene. Deletions cut 2 bases from V and 1 base from J, with 11 bases between. The CDR3 contains 16 residues. The germline V gene has CDR1 SGHAT and CDR2 FQNNGV.

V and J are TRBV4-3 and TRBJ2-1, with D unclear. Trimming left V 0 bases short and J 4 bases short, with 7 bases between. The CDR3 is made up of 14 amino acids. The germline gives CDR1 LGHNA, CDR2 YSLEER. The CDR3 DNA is TGCGCCAGCAGCCAAGATGACCATTACAATGAGCAGTTCTTC. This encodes CASSQDDHYNEQFF.

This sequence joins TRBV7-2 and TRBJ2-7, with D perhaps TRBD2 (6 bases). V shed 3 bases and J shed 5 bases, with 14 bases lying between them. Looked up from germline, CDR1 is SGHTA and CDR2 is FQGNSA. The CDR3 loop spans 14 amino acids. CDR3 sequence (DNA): TGTGCCAGCAGCTTTAGCGGCGGGCGTGACGAGCAGTACTTC. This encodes CASSFSGGRDEQYF.

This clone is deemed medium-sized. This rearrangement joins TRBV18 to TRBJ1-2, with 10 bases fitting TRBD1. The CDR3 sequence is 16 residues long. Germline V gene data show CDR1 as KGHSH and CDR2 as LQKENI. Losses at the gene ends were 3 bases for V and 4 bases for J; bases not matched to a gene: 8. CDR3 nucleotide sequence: TGTGCCAGCTCACCTGGGCCGAGGACAGGGGGCTATGGCTACACCTTC. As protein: CASSPGPRTGGYGYTF.

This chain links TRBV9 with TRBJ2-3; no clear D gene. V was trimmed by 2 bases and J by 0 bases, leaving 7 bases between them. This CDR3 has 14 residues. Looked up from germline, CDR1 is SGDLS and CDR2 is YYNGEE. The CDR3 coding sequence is TGTGCCAGCAGCGTGGAGCGTAGCACAGATACGCAGTATTTT. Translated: CASSVERSTDTQYF.

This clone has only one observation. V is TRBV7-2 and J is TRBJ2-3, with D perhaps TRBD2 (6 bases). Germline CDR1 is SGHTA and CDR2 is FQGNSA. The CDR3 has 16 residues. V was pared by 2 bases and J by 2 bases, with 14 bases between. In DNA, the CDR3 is TGTGCCAGCAGCTTAAGGAGCGGGCGCCCCACAGATACGCAGTATTTT. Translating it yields CASSLRSGRPTDTQYF.

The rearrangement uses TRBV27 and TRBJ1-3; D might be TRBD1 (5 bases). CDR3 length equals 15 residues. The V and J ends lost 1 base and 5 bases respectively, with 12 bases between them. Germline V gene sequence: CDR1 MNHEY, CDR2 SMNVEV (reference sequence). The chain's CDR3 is CASSLYSGARNTIYF. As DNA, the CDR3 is TGTGCCAGCAGTTTATACTCCGGGGCGAGAAACACCATATATTTT.

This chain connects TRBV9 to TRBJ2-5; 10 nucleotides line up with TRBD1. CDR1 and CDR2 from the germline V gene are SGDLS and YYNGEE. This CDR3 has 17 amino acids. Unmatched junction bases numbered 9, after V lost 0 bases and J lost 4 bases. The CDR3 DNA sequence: TGTGCCAGCAGCGTAGGGGGAGGGGGACAGGGGTCAGAGACCCAGTACTTC. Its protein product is CASSVGGGGQGSETQYF.

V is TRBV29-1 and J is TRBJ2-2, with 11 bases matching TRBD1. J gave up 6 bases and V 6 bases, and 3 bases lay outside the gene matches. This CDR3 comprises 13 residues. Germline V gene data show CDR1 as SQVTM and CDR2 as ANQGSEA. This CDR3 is CSVPGQGAGELFF. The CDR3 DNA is TGCAGCGTACCGGGACAGGGGGCCGGGGAGCTGTTTTTT.

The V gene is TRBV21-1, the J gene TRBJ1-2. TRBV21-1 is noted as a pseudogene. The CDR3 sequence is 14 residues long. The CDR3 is CASSPEGGAEGYTF. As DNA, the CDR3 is TGTGCCAGCAGCCCCGAAGGGGGGGCGGAGGGCTACACCTTC.

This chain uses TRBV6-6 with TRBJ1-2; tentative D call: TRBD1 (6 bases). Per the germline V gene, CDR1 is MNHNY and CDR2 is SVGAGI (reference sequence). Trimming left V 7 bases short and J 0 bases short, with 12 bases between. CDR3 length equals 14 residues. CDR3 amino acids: CASTEDRPNYGYTF. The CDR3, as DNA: TGTGCCAGCACCGAGGACAGACCTAACTATGGCTACACCTTC.

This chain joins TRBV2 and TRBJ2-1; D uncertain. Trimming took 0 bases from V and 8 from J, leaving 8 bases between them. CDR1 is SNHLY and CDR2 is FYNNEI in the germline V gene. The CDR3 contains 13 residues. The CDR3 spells CASSEALEYEQFF. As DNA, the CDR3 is TGTGCCAGCAGTGAAGCCCTTGAATATGAGCAGTTCTTC.